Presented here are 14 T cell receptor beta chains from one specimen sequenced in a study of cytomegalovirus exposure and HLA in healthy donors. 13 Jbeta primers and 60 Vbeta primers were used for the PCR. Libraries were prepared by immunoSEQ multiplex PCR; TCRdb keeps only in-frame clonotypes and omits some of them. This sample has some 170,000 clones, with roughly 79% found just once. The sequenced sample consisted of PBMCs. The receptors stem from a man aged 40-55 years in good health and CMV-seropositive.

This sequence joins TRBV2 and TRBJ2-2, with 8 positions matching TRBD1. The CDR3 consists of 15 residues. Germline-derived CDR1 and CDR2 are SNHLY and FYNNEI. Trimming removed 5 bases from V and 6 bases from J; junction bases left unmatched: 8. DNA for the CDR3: TGTGCCAGCAGTCTCAGGACAGGGCTATCCGGGGAGCTGTTTTTT. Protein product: CASSLRTGLSGELFF.

The CDR3 region has the DNA TGTGCCAGCAGTCACAGGGCCGGGACTAGCGGGAGGGCCCGTGGGGCCAACGTCCTGACTTTC. This encodes CASSHRAGTSGRARGANVLTF. The chain links TRBV27 to TRBJ2-6; 16 bases are shared with TRBD2. This CDR3 has 21 residues. Germline V gives CDR1 MNHEY, CDR2 SMNVEV (reference sequence). The V segment lost 5 bases and the J segment 3 bases; nucleotides outside the gene matches: 13.

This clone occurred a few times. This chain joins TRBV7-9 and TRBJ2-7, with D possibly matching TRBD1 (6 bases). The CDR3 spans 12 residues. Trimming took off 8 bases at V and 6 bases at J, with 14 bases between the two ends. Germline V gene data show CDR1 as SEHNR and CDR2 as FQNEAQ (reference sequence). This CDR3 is CASGTGSAEQYF. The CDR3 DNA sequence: TGTGCCAGCGGAACAGGGTCCGCCGAGCAGTACTTC.

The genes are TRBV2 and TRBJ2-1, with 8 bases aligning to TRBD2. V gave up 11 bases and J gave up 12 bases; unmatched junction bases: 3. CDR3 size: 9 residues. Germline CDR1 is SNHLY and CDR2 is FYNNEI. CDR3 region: CASSGGQFF. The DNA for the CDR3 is TGTGCCTCCAGCGGGGGGCAGTTCTTC.

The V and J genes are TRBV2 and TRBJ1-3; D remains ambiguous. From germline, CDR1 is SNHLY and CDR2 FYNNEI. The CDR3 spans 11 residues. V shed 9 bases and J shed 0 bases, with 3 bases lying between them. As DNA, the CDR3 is TGTGCCAGTAGCTCTGGAAACACCATATATTTT. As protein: CASSSGNTIYF.

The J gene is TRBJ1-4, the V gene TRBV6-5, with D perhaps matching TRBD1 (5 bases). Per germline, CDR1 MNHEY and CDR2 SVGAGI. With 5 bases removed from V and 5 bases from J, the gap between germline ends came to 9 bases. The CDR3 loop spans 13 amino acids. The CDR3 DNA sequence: TGTGCCAGCAGTCCCAGGGAAAATGAAAAACTGTTTTTT. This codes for CASSPRENEKLFF.

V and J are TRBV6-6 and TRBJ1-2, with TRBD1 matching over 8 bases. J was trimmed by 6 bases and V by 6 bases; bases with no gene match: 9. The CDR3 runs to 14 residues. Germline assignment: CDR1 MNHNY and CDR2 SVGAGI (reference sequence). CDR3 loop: CASRGGRGRDGYTF. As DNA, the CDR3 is TGTGCCAGCAGAGGGGGCAGGGGGCGGGATGGCTACACCTTC.

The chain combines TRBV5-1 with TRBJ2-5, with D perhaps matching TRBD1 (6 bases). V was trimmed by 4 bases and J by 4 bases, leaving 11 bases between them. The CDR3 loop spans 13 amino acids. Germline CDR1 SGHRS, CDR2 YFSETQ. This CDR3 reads CASSQGGRETQYF. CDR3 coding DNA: TGCGCCAGCAGCCAAGGGGGTAGAGAGACCCAGTACTTC.

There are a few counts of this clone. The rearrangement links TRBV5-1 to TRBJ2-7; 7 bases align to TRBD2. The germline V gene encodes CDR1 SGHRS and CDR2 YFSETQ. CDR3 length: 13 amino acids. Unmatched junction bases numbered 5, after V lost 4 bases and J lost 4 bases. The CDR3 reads CASSTRGSYEQYF. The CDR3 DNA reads TGCGCCAGCAGCACCCGCGGGAGTTACGAGCAGTACTTC.

This CDR3 is CASSVGLAGGSTGELFF. The DNA of the CDR3 is TGTGCCAGCAGTGTAGGGCTAGCGGGAGGTTCTACCGGGGAGCTGTTTTTT. This chain connects TRBV2 to TRBJ2-2; 11 bases line up with TRBD2. Germline CDR1 and CDR2: SNHLY and FYNNEI. The CDR3 totals 17 residues. V lost 4 bases, J lost 5 bases, and 9 bases stayed unmatched.

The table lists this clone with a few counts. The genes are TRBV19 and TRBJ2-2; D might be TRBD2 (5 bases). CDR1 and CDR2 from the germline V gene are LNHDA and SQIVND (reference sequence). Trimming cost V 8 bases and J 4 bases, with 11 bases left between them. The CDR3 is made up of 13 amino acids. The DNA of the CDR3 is TGTGCCAGTGGGAGACGGGGCACCGGGGAGCTGTTTTTT. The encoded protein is CASGRRGTGELFF. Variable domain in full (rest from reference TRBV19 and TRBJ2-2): DGGITQSPKYLFRKEGQNVTLSCEQNLNHDAMYWYRQDPGQGLRLIYYSQIVNDFQKGDIAEGYSVSREKKESFPLTVTSAQKNPTAFYLCASGRRGTGELFFGEGSRLTVL.

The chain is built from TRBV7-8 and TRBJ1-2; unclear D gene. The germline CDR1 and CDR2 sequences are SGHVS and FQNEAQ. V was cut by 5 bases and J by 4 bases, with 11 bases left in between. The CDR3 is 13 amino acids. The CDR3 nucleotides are TGTGCCAGCAGCCCGCGGGCAGGCTATGGCTACACCTTC. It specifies CASSPRAGYGYTF.

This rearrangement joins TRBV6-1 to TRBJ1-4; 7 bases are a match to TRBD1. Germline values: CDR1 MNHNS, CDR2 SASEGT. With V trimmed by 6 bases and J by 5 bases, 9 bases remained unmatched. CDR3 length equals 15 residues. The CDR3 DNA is TGTGCCAGCAGACCCCCTGGACAGGCGAATGAAAAACTGTTTTTT. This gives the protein CASRPPGQANEKLFF.

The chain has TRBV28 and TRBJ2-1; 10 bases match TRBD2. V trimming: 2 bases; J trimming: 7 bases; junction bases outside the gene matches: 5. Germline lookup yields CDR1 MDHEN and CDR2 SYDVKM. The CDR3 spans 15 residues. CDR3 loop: CASSLASGSVNEQFF. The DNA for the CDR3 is TGTGCCAGCAGTTTAGCTAGCGGGAGCGTTAATGAGCAGTTCTTC.